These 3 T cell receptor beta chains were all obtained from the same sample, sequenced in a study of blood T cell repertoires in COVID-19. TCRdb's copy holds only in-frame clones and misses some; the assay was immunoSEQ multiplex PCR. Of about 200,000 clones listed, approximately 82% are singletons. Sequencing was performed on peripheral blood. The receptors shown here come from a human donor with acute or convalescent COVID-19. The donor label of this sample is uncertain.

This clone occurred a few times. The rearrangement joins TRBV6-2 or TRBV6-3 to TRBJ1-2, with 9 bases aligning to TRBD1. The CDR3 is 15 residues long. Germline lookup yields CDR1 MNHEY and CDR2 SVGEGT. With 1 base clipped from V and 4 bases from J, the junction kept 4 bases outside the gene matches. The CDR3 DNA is TGTGCCAGCAGTTACTATCAGACAGGGGGCTATGGCTACACCTTC. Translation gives CASSYYQTGGYGYTF.

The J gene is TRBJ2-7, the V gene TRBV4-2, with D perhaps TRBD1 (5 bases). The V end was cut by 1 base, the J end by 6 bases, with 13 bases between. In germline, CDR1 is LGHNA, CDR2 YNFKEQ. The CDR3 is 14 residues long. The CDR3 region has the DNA TGTGCCAGCAGCCAAGGAGACAGCACCGGCGAGCAGTACTTC. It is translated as CASSQGDSTGEQYF.

The CDR3 loop is CSASIGAGSNQPQHF. CDR3 bases: TGCAGTGCTAGTATTGGGGCAGGGAGCAATCAGCCCCAGCATTTT. The chain has TRBV20-1 and TRBJ1-5; TRBD1 might be the D (5 bases). Deletions cut 3 bases from V and 1 base from J, with 13 bases between. CDR1 is DFQATT and CDR2 is SNEGSKA in the germline V gene (reference sequence). The CDR3 sequence is 15 residues long.